These T cell receptor beta chains were read from a single sample in a study of PD-1 blockade in classical Hodgkin lymphoma. The assay was immunoSEQ multiplex PCR, and TCRdb's table has in-frame clones only and misses some. This repertoire shows tens of thousands of clones, 85% to 95% found once; its top ten account for 2% to 2.5%. Specimen: peripheral blood mononuclear cells (PBMCs). The origin of the receptors is a human donor with classical Hodgkin lymphoma. Both conserved end residues are part of each CDR3. The D gene is left open where the match is weak. Clone size appears in some rows only: once, few, many, or a class for an expanded clone.

>.|.|TRBV6-5|TRBJ1-1
CASSYTDNTEAFF
TGTGCCAGCAGTTACACAGATAACACTGAAGCTTTCTTT
>.|once|TRBV10-2|TRBJ2-6
CASSESGGSGANVLTF
TGCGCCAGCAGTGAGTCAGGGGGCTCTGGGGCCAACGTCCTGACTTTC
>.|.|TRBV7-8|TRBJ1-5
CASSLANLGGNQPQHF
TGTGCCAGCAGCTTAGCGAACCTAGGGGGCAATCAGCCCCAGCATTTT
>TRBD1|once|TRBV5-1|TRBJ2-3
CASSLQGAEDTQYF
TGCGCCAGCAGCTTACAGGGGGCTGAAGATACGCAGTATTTT
>TRBD1|.|TRBV28|TRBJ2-7
CATRRDREYEQYF
TGTGCCACCCGTCGGGACAGGGAATACGAGCAGTACTTC
>TRBD1|.|TRBV14|TRBJ2-7
CASSQGGDRPTYEQYF
TGTGCCAGCAGCCAAGGGGGGGACAGGCCAACCTACGAGCAGTACTTC
>.|once|TRBV4-1|TRBJ1-3
CASSHGLAEAGNTIYF
TGCGCCAGCAGCCATGGGCTAGCCGAAGCTGGAAACACCATATATTTT
>TRBD2|.|TRBV4-1|TRBJ2-1
CASTSGPYNEQFF
TGCGCCAGCACTAGCGGACCCTACAATGAGCAGTTCTTC
>TRBD2|.|TRBV2|TRBJ2-2
CARGLAGSLRTGELFF
TGTGCCAGGGGACTAGCGGGAAGTCTGAGAACCGGGGAGCTGTTTTTT
>.|.|TRBV29-1|TRBJ2-1
CSVDSYSSYNEQFF
TGCAGCGTTGATAGTTACAGCTCCTACAATGAGCAGTTCTTC
>.|.|TRBV19|TRBJ1-1
CASSIIQGSEAFF
TGTGCCAGTAGTATAATCCAGGGGTCTGAAGCTTTCTTT
>.|.|TRBV7-3|TRBJ2-5
CASSLNGYSQETQYF
TGTGCCAGCAGCTTAAATGGGTACAGCCAAGAGACCCAGTACTTC
>.|.|TRBV4-2|TRBJ1-4
CASSPWTRTNEKLFF
TGTGCCAGCAGCCCTTGGACTCGGACTAATGAAAAACTGTTTTTT
>.|once|TRBV30|TRBJ2-7
CAWSRNRRNYEQYF
TGTGCCTGGAGTAGAAACAGGCGTAACTACGAGCAGTACTTC
>.|once|TRBV6-5|TRBJ1-4
CATKRASTNEKLFF
TGTGCCACTAAAAGGGCGTCAACTAATGAAAAACTGTTTTTT
>.|.|TRBV2|TRBJ2-1
CASSDPSWGSYNEQFF
TGTGCCAGCAGTGACCCTAGCTGGGGCTCCTACAATGAGCAGTTCTTC
>.|once|TRBV10-3|TRBJ2-2
CAIEKLDTGELFF
TGTGCCATCGAAAAGTTGGACACCGGGGAGCTGTTTTTT
>TRBD1|.|TRBV5-8|TRBJ1-5
CASSLDRTGQGRQPQHF
TGTGCCAGCAGCTTAGACCGGACAGGGCAAGGTCGTCAGCCCCAGCATTTT
>.|few|TRBV19|TRBJ2-2
CATQGRGTNTGELFF
TGTGCCACCCAAGGGAGGGGGACGAACACCGGGGAGCTGTTTTTT
>.|.|TRBV28|TRBJ2-5
CASSLPGMGVTETQYF
TGTGCCAGCAGTTTACCAGGGATGGGAGTGACGGAGACCCAGTACTTC
>.|.|TRBV6-6|TRBJ1-2
CASSYLGLAGNYGYTF
TGTGCCAGCAGTTACCTCGGTCTCGCAGGGAACTATGGCTACACCTTC
>.|medium-sized|TRBV5-5|TRBJ1-2
CASSLGSRLGYTF
TGTGCCAGCAGCTTGGGGTCGAGACTGGGCTACACCTTC
>.|.|TRBV28|TRBJ1-4
CASRWGPATNEKLFF
TGTGCCAGCAGATGGGGCCCCGCAACTAATGAAAAACTGTTTTTT
>.|.|TRBV19|TRBJ2-1
CASTGSAYNEQFF
TGTGCCAGTACAGGGAGCGCCTACAATGAGCAGTTCTTC
>TRBD1|once|TRBV28|TRBJ2-3
CASSLILRGQVTDTQYF
TGTGCCAGCAGTTTGATTCTCAGGGGGCAGGTCACAGATACGCAGTATTTT
>.|.|TRBV5-5|TRBJ2-7
CASSLAQGPIYEQYF
TGTGCCAGCAGCTTGGCGCAGGGGCCGATCTACGAGCAGTACTTC
>.|.|TRBV7-6|TRBJ2-1
CASSLLADNEQFF
TGTGCCAGCAGCTTATTGGCCGACAATGAGCAGTTCTTC
>TRBD1|.|TRBV4-3|TRBJ2-7
CASSQVRGTGVYEQYF
TGCGCCAGCAGCCAAGTACGCGGGACAGGGGTCTACGAGCAGTACTTC
>TRBD1|once|TRBV11-3|TRBJ2-7
CASSPGQGEDDEQYF
TGTGCCAGCAGCCCCGGACAGGGGGAGGACGACGAGCAGTACTTC
>.|.|TRBV6-1|TRBJ2-2
CASSEGWGPTNTGELFF
TGTGCCAGCAGTGAAGGGTGGGGACCCACCAACACCGGGGAGCTGTTTTTT
>TRBD1|.|TRBV28|TRBJ1-2
CASRDRILYGYTF
TGTGCCAGCAGGGACAGGATACTTTATGGCTACACCTTC
>TRBD2|.|TRBV5-1|TRBJ2-3
CASSGTSGGPSTDTQYF
TGCGCCAGCAGCGGGACTAGCGGGGGGCCGAGCACAGATACGCAGTATTTT
>.|.|TRBV28|TRBJ2-7
CASRDGGLRDSYEQYF
TGTGCCAGCAGGGACGGGGGACTCCGCGACTCCTACGAGCAGTACTTC
>.|.|TRBV27|TRBJ2-1
CANVPGRRDEQFF
TGTGCAAACGTGCCGGGAAGAAGGGATGAGCAGTTCTTC
>.|.|TRBV4-1|TRBJ1-3
CASSQPLANTIYF
TGCGCCAGCAGCCAACCCCTAGCGAACACCATATATTTT
>TRBD1|.|TRBV28|TRBJ1-5
CASSPGTGNYQPQHF
TGTGCCAGCAGCCCCGGGACAGGGAATTATCAGCCCCAGCATTTT
>.|.|TRBV30|TRBJ1-6
CAWSVRRLSSYNSPLHF
TGTGCCTGGAGTGTACGGAGGCTTAGCTCCTATAATTCACCCCTCCACTTT
>.|.|TRBV5-6|TRBJ1-1
CASSWQGRSTEAFF
TGTGCCAGCAGCTGGCAGGGGAGAAGCACTGAAGCTTTCTTT
>.|.|TRBV19|TRBJ1-6
CASSDRFSPLHF
TGTGCCAGTAGCGACAGATTTTCACCCCTCCACTTT
>.|.|TRBV5-1|TRBJ2-3
CASGSSVSSTDTQYF
TGCGCCAGCGGGTCTAGCGTTTCAAGCACAGATACGCAGTATTTT
>.|few|TRBV20-1|TRBJ1-1
CSAHMTEAFF
TGCAGTGCACATATGACTGAAGCTTTCTTT
>.|.|TRBV2|TRBJ1-3
CASRMPYAGNTIYF
TGTGCCAGCAGAATGCCCTACGCAGGAAACACCATATATTTT
>.|.|TRBV10-3|TRBJ2-1
CAISETVGGIEQFF
TGTGCCATCAGTGAGACCGTGGGGGGAATTGAGCAGTTCTTC
>.|few|TRBV29-1|TRBJ2-7
CSVEVEVDSRPYEQYF
TGCAGCGTTGAAGTAGAGGTCGACAGTCGGCCCTACGAGCAGTACTTC
>.|.|TRBV19|TRBJ2-2
CASGWTHPGELFF
TGTGCCAGTGGTTGGACGCACCCCGGGGAGCTGTTTTTT
>TRBD1|.|TRBV5-1|TRBJ1-2
CASSLGSGGDWYGYTF
TGCGCCAGCAGCTTGGGTTCAGGGGGCGATTGGTATGGCTACACCTTC
>TRBD1|once|TRBV2|TRBJ1-3
CASSPGWTGGFFSGNTIYF
TGTGCCAGCAGTCCCGGTTGGACAGGGGGCTTTTTTTCTGGAAACACCATATATTTT
>.|.|TRBV5-5|TRBJ1-1
CASSSDRFSGNTEAFF
TGTGCCAGCAGCTCCGACAGGTTTAGTGGGAACACTGAAGCTTTCTTT
>.|.|TRBV29-1|TRBJ1-5
CSVAPGGNQPQHF
TGCAGCGTTGCCCCCGGGGGCAATCAGCCCCAGCATTTT
>TRBD2|once|TRBV11-3|TRBJ2-2
CASSLLAGVITGELFF
TGTGCCAGCAGCTTACTAGCGGGAGTGATTACCGGGGAGCTGTTTTTT
>.|.|TRBV27|TRBJ1-2
CASSLKGVGYGYTF
TGTGCCAGCAGTTTAAAGGGCGTCGGCTATGGCTACACCTTC
>TRBD2|.|TRBV9|TRBJ2-3
CASSVRLAPGTDTQYF
TGTGCCAGCAGCGTGCGACTAGCGCCTGGCACAGATACGCAGTATTTT
>.|.|TRBV6-1|TRBJ2-5
CASSARWGTGETQYF
TGTGCCAGCAGTGCGCGGTGGGGGACCGGCGAGACCCAGTACTTC